Listed here is a single TCR beta chain. Libraries were prepared by immunoSEQ multiplex PCR; TCRdb keeps only in-frame clonotypes and omits some of them. The profile shows about 380,000 clones, roughly 87% of them singletons. CDR3 length: 14 amino acids. CDR1 MNHEY and CDR2 SVGAGI come from the germline V gene. The J segment lost 6 bases and the V segment lost 2 bases, leaving 6 bases of the junction unmatched. This entry is derived from a study of blood T cell repertoires in COVID-19. What the recovered Cohort 3 donors had was two negative PCRs, clearance, or symptom resolution. This chain uses TRBV6-5 with TRBJ1-1; 7 bases are shared with TRBD1. Source material: PBMCs or T cells enriched from blood (not recorded which). The receptor was derived from a woman aged 25 to 45 who had recovered from COVID-19. CDR3 amino acids: CASSYEGGRAEAFF. The CDR3 DNA sequence: TGTGCCAGCAGTTACGAAGGGGGCCGCGCTGAAGCTTTCTTT.